The 27 T cell receptor beta chains listed next were all sequenced from one sample in a study of blood T cell repertoires in COVID-19. TCRdb's copy holds only in-frame clones and misses some; the assay was immunoSEQ multiplex PCR. The sample yields about 320,000 clones, roughly 85% seen once. Material: peripheral blood. Receptors originate from a human donor in a cohort sampled during active COVID-19.

Only a few counts were recorded for this clone. The chain uses TRBV4-2 and TRBJ1-2, with a weak D call TRBD1 (6 bases). Trimming shortened V by 6 bases and J by 9 bases, and 14 bases separated the two germline ends. The CDR3 consists of 12 residues. CDR1 and CDR2 from the germline V gene are LGHNA and YNFKEQ. The CDR3 DNA reads as TGTGCCAGCAGTGATACAGGGACAAGCTACACCTTC. It is translated as CASSDTGTSYTF.

The chain uses TRBV10-3 and TRBJ2-3; 7 bases line up with TRBD2. Germline CDR1 is ENHRY and CDR2 is SYGVKD. The CDR3 loop spans 16 amino acids. Losses at the gene ends were 4 bases for V and 1 base for J; bases not matched to a gene: 8. The CDR3 bases are TGTGCCATCAGTGGGCAGACTAGCATCGGCACAGATACGCAGTATTTT. Encoded protein: CAISGQTSIGTDTQYF.

This clone has only one observation. The V gene is TRBV18, the J gene TRBJ1-2; no clear D gene. Trimming stripped 0 bases from V and 3 bases from J, with 11 bases between. The CDR3 contains 15 residues. Per the germline V gene, CDR1 is KGHSH and CDR2 is LQKENI. As DNA, the CDR3 is TGTGCCAGCTCACCACCGGTCGGGAGAGACTATGGCTACACCTTC. This sequence encodes CASSPPVGRDYGYTF.

The CDR3 is CASSLQRGLTYEQYF. CDR3 nucleotide sequence: TGTGCCAGCAGCTTGCAGCGGGGGCTGACCTACGAGCAGTACTTC. The chain couples TRBV5-5 to TRBJ2-7, with 8 bases lining up with TRBD2. The CDR3 runs to 15 residues. CDR1 is SGHKS, CDR2 YYEKEE, per germline (reference sequence). The V and J ends lost 1 base and 2 bases, in that order; junction bases with no gene match: 5. Complete variable domain (other parts from reference TRBV5-5 and TRBJ2-7): DAGVTQSPTHLIKTRGQQVTLRCSPISGHKSVSWYQQVLGQGPQFIFQYYEKEERGRGNFPDRFSARQFPNYSSELNVNALLLGDSALYLCASSLQRGLTYEQYFGPGTRLTVT.

The chain joins TRBV9 to TRBJ2-5; TRBD2 aligns across 7 bases. CDR1 is SGDLS, CDR2 YYNGEE, per germline. The CDR3 has 14 amino acids. The V segment lost 0 bases and the J segment 5 bases; nucleotides outside the gene matches: 4. The CDR3 nucleotides read TGTGCCAGCAGCGTAGCGGGGGAGGGGGAGACCCAGTACTTC. Translated, it gives CASSVAGEGETQYF. The complete variable domain, with remaining parts taken from reference TRBV9 and TRBJ2-5, reads DSGVTQTPKHLITATGQRVTLRCSPRSGDLSVYWYQQSLDQGLQFLIQYYNGEERAKGNILERFSAQQFPDLHSELNLSSLELGDSALYFCASSVAGEGETQYFGPGTRLLVL.

The chain has TRBV6-5 and TRBJ2-7, with 10 nucleotides matching TRBD1. With 6 bases clipped from V and 5 bases from J, the junction kept 1 base outside the gene matches. The length of the CDR3 is 12 residues. The V gene's germline CDR1 is MNHEY and CDR2 SVGAGI. CDR3 sequence: CASRTGGHEQYF. The CDR3 nucleotides are TGTGCCAGCAGGACAGGGGGCCACGAGCAGTACTTC.

J is TRBJ1-2 and V is TRBV18; the D gene is possibly TRBD1 (6 bases). The germline V gene encodes CDR1 KGHSH and CDR2 LQKENI. The CDR3 runs 12 residues. Trimming left V 5 bases short and J 4 bases short, with 8 bases between. The CDR3 loop reads CASSGQRYGYTF. For the CDR3, the DNA is TGTGCCAGCTCAGGACAGCGCTATGGCTACACCTTC.

The V call is TRBV9, the J call TRBJ1-2, with TRBD1 identical over 7 bases. This CDR3 is built from 15 residues. CDR1 is SGDLS and CDR2 is YYNGEE in the germline V gene. V lost 4 bases to trimming and J lost 3 bases; unmatched junction nucleotides: 9. In nucleotides, the CDR3 is TGTGCCAGCAGCCCCGCAAGGGGGCACGACTATGGCTACACCTTC. Translated, it gives CASSPARGHDYGYTF.

This clone has a handful of counts. V and J are TRBV5-1 and TRBJ2-1; D is possibly TRBD1 (6 bases). The CDR3 spans 14 residues. Germline V lookup: CDR1 SGHRS, CDR2 YFSETQ. The V and J ends lost 5 bases and 6 bases respectively, with 15 bases between them. The CDR3 is CASSLGRGSNEQFF. The CDR3 DNA reads as TGCGCCAGCAGTTTAGGCAGGGGTTCCAATGAGCAGTTCTTC.

The chain is built from TRBV5-6 and TRBJ2-2; perhaps TRBD1 as D (6 bases). The V gene lost 4 bases and the J gene lost 1 base, with 14 bases spanning the gap. Germline CDR1 and CDR2: SGHDT and YYEEEE. The CDR3 is 16 residues long. The CDR3 region has the DNA TGTGCCAGCAGCACCGGACAGACCATGAACACCGGGGAGCTGTTTTTT. Amino acids: CASSTGQTMNTGELFF.

The chain joins TRBV4-2 to TRBJ2-7; tentatively, D is TRBD2 (6 bases). The length of the CDR3 is 14 residues. V was clipped by 4 bases and J by 5 bases, with 15 bases between them. The germline V gene has CDR1 LGHNA and CDR2 YNFKEQ. CDR3: CASSPRGGFHEQYF. CDR3 in DNA: TGTGCCAGCAGCCCCCGAGGAGGGTTCCACGAGCAGTACTTC.

This clone was counted a single time. As DNA, the CDR3 is TGTGCCAGCTCGGCAGACACCGGAACTAACTATGGCTACACCTTC. This sequence encodes CASSADTGTNYGYTF. The V gene is TRBV27, the J gene TRBJ1-2; no reliable D call. V was shortened by 8 bases and J by 0 bases, with 16 bases between the two germline ends. Germline CDR1 and CDR2: MNHEY and SMNVEV (reference sequence). The CDR3 is 15 residues long.

The chain carries TRBV3-1 (or the pseudogene TRBV3-2) and TRBJ2-7; tentative D call: TRBD1 (6 bases). V was trimmed by 3 bases and J by 6 bases, leaving 12 bases between them. The CDR3 loop spans 13 amino acids. The germline CDR1 and CDR2 sequences are LGHDT and YNNKEL (reference sequence). The CDR3 spells CASSQFTGLEQYF. The CDR3 region has the DNA TGTGCCAGCAGCCAGTTCACAGGGCTCGAGCAGTACTTC.

V is TRBV12-5 and J is TRBJ1-6, with D maybe TRBD1 (6 bases). Trimming removed 5 bases at V and 8 bases at J, with 13 bases between. Germline CDR1 reads LGHNT; CDR2 reads FRNRAP. This CDR3 spans 14 amino acids. The CDR3 bases are TGTGCTAGTGGTACTACAGGGTTACATTCACCCCTCCACTTT. Its translation is CASGTTGLHSPLHF.

V gene TRBV9 combines with J gene TRBJ2-7; possible D gene TRBD1, 6 bases. Trimming removed 3 bases at V and 6 bases at J, with 19 bases between. CDR3 size: 15 residues. CDR1 is SGDLS and CDR2 is YYNGEE in the germline V gene. CDR3 in DNA: TGTGCCAGCAGCGAGCGGACAGTGGGGTCCCTCGAGCAGTACTTC. This encodes CASSERTVGSLEQYF.

The chain carries TRBV7-9 and TRBJ1-5, with a weak D call TRBD1 (6 bases). This CDR3 has 16 amino acids. The V and J ends lost 1 base and 0 bases respectively, with 10 bases between them. Germline V lookup: CDR1 SEHNR, CDR2 FQNEAQ (reference sequence). The CDR3 here is CASSLVWDNSNQPQHF. The DNA for the CDR3 is TGTGCCAGCAGCTTAGTTTGGGACAATAGCAATCAGCCCCAGCATTTT.

The gene calls are TRBV5-1 and TRBJ1-2; 10 bases are a match to TRBD1. There are 15 residues in the CDR3. The ends lost 4 bases at V and 4 bases at J; junction bases unmatched: 7. Looked up from germline, CDR1 is SGHRS and CDR2 is YFSETQ. CDR3 nucleotide sequence: TGCGCCAGCAGCGCCGCCGGGACAGGGGTCTATGGCTACACCTTC. Amino acid sequence: CASSAAGTGVYGYTF.

V and J are TRBV19 and TRBJ2-1; D is possibly TRBD2 (6 bases). The germline CDR1 and CDR2 sequences are LNHDA and SQIVND (reference sequence). Trimming took off 1 base at V and 8 bases at J, with 18 bases between the two ends. This CDR3 is built from 16 residues. The CDR3 sequence: CASSIVLAGSYHEQFF. The DNA for the CDR3 is TGTGCCAGTAGTATAGTACTAGCCGGGTCTTATCATGAGCAGTTCTTC.

The chain employs TRBV5-1 and TRBJ2-3, with D uncertain. V was clipped by 1 base and J by 2 bases, with 11 bases between them. Germline V gene sequence: CDR1 SGHRS, CDR2 YFSETQ. CDR3 size: 15 residues. CDR3 bases: TGCGCCAGCAGCTTGACAGATCGCCCCACAGATACGCAGTATTTT. Amino acid sequence: CASSLTDRPTDTQYF.

The V gene is TRBV12-5, the J gene TRBJ2-3; D gene uncertain. The CDR3 runs 16 residues. The V end was cut by 0 bases, the J end by 2 bases, with 12 bases between. The germline gives CDR1 LGHNT, CDR2 FRNRAP. CDR3 sequence reads: CASGLVLRQDTDTQYF. In DNA, the CDR3 is TGTGCTAGTGGTTTGGTACTCCGCCAGGACACAGATACGCAGTATTTT. The full variable domain, in which reference TRBV12-5 and TRBJ2-3 provide the parts outside the CDR3, is DARVTQTPRHKVTEMGQEVTMRCQPILGHNTVFWYRQTMMQGLELLAYFRNRAPLDDSGMPKDRFSAEMPDATLATLKIQPSEPRDSAVYFCASGLVLRQDTDTQYFGPGTRLTVL.

The gene calls are TRBV29-1 and TRBJ2-2, with D uncertain. This CDR3 is built from 12 residues. Germline values: CDR1 SQVTM, CDR2 ANQGSEA. The V gene lost 3 bases and the J gene lost 4 bases, with 6 bases spanning the gap. The CDR3 loop is CSVDLVTGELFF. CDR3 in DNA: TGCAGCGTTGATCTAGTCACCGGGGAGCTGTTTTTT.

V is TRBV6-5 and J is TRBJ1-1; TRBD1 matches at 7 bases. J gave up 6 bases and V 4 bases, and 5 bases lay outside the gene matches. The CDR3 contains 13 residues. Per germline, CDR1 MNHEY and CDR2 SVGAGI. As DNA, the CDR3 is TGTGCCAGCAGTTCGACAGGGATGGCTGAAGCTTTCTTT. This sequence encodes CASSSTGMAEAFF.

V is TRBV5-6 and J is TRBJ2-7, with 9 bases lining up with TRBD1. V gave up 2 bases and J gave up 6 bases; unmatched junction bases: 9. The CDR3 sequence is 15 residues long. Germline CDR1 SGHDT, CDR2 YYEEEE. CDR3 protein: CASSFPSGTGPEQYF. The CDR3 DNA follows: TGTGCCAGCAGCTTCCCCTCCGGGACAGGGCCCGAGCAGTACTTC.

This clone has just a few counts. The chain carries TRBV5-1 and TRBJ2-7; D is ambiguous. V was pared by 7 bases and J by 2 bases, with 13 bases between. Germline V gene sequence: CDR1 SGHRS, CDR2 YFSETQ. This CDR3 has 13 residues. The CDR3 region is CASGNGFAYEQYF. The DNA for the CDR3 is TGCGCCAGCGGAAACGGGTTCGCCTACGAGCAGTACTTC.

This chain connects TRBV11-3 to TRBJ1-3; D is undetermined. Germline lookup yields CDR1 SGHNT and CDR2 YENEEA. With 0 bases removed from V and 0 bases from J, the gap between germline ends came to 3 bases. The CDR3 is 14 amino acids. The CDR3 bases are TGTGCCAGCAGCTTAGACAGCTCTGGAAACACCATATATTTT. Translated: CASSLDSSGNTIYF.

The gene calls are TRBV19 and TRBJ1-6; D unclear. V dropped 9 bases and J dropped 7 bases, with 22 bases sitting between them. This CDR3 spans 16 amino acids. CDR1 is LNHDA, CDR2 SQIVND, per germline (reference sequence). The CDR3 DNA is TGTGCCAGCTCCGCAGGATCGCGGGGTTTCAATTCACCCCTCCACTTT. Residues: CASSAGSRGFNSPLHF.

This chain links TRBV7-9 with TRBJ1-2, with a tentative D call TRBD1 (5 bases). From germline, CDR1 is SEHNR and CDR2 FQNEAQ (reference sequence). The CDR3 totals 15 residues. V was cut by 3 bases and J by 4 bases, with 15 bases left in between. The CDR3 spells CASSLAEEGPYGYTF. CDR3 sequence (DNA): TGTGCCAGCAGCTTGGCGGAGGAGGGACCCTATGGCTACACCTTC. The full variable domain, rest sourced from reference TRBV7-9 and TRBJ1-2, is DTGVSQNPRHKITKRGQNVTFRCDPISEHNRLYWYRQTLGQGPEFLTYFQNEAQLEKSRLLSDRFSAERPKGSFSTLEIQRTEQGDSAMYLCASSLAEEGPYGYTFGSGTRLTVV.